The sequence of this TCR beta chain was determined in a study of blood T cells in healthy people across ages. Ten or more counts support this clonotype. Together with a sample-barcoded 5' primer, a J-beta primer mix was included in a second PCR lasting about 6 to 11 cycles. TCRdb redid the calling of the 5' RACE reads with MiXCR, one entry per CDR3 protein. The top ten clones hold around 30% of a sample with approximately 690,000 distinct CDR3 sequences, around 38% of them seen once. CDR3 length equals 14 residues. In germline, CDR1 is MNHEY, CDR2 SMNVEV (reference sequence). This chain uses TRBV27 with TRBJ2-4; TRBD2 aligns across 14 bases. The end of the DNA fits TRBJ2-7 better, so the J call may be wrong. Sequenced input: blood. The sequence derives from a man at least 80 years old in good health. DNA of the CDR3: TGTGCCAGCAGACAGGGACTAGCGGGAGTCGAGCAGTACTTC. It translates to CASRQGLAGVEQYF.